This T cell receptor (beta chain) was documented in a study of cytomegalovirus exposure and HLA in healthy donors. This clone showed up just once. In the PCR, 60 Vbeta and 13 Jbeta primers were used. Sequenced by immunoSEQ multiplex PCR; TCRdb stores in-frame clones only, minus some. The repertoire consists of approximately 200,000 clones, with under 90% occurring once and the leading ten covering roughly 0.097%. In germline, CDR1 is SGHNT, CDR2 YYREEE (reference sequence). V was pared by 3 bases and J by 6 bases, with 9 bases of the junction left unmatched. The CDR3 loop spans 16 amino acids. The sequence derives from a boy under 10 years old in good health and CMV-seronegative. The sequenced sample was PBMCs. The J gene is TRBJ2-3, the V gene TRBV5-4; TRBD2 agrees at 11 bases. This chain's CDR3 is CASSYSPGLAVDTQYF. The CDR3 DNA reads as TGTGCCAGCAGCTACTCGCCGGGACTAGCGGTGGATACGCAGTATTTT. The complete variable domain, with remaining parts taken from reference TRBV5-4 and TRBJ2-3, reads ETGVTQSPTHLIKTRGQQVTLRCSSQSGHNTVSWYQQALGQGPQFIFQYYREEENGRGNFPPRFSGLQFPNYSSELNVNALELDDSALYLCASSYSPGLAVDTQYFGPGTRLTVL.